The rows below give T cell receptor beta chains drawn from one sample of a study of blood T cell repertoires in COVID-19. TCRdb's table, derived via immunoSEQ multiplex PCR, lists solely in-frame clones and lacks some. The table lists approximately 200,000 clones, 94% of them singletons, with around 0.8% in the top ten. Specimen: peripheral blood. These receptors were obtained from a man aged 25 to 40 with COVID-19, enrolled during active disease. The CDR3 runs from the conserved cysteine through the conserved F or W. A D gene is named only where the DNA matches it firmly. Some rows mark clone size as missing; the rest say once, few, many or name a class of expanded clone.

TRBV6-5	TRBJ1-2	NA	NA	CASSYSLDIYGYTF	TGTGCCAGCAGTTACTCACTAGACATCTATGGCTACACCTTC
TRBV30	TRBJ1-2	NA	TRBD1	CAWRDRGTLGGYTF	TGTGCCTGGAGGGACAGGGGGACCTTAGGCGGCTACACCTTC
TRBV25-1	TRBJ2-7	NA	NA	CASSLTGKFYEQYF	TGTGCCAGCAGTCTCACGGGGAAATTCTACGAGCAGTACTTC
TRBV4-1	TRBJ1-1	NA	NA	CASSLEPGTNTEAFF	TGCGCCAGCAGCCTAGAACCGGGAACCAACACTGAAGCTTTCTTT
TRBV7-9	TRBJ2-2	NA	NA	CASSTGPHGELFF	TGTGCCAGCAGCACGGGTCCGCACGGGGAGCTGTTTTTT
TRBV6-5	TRBJ2-5	once	TRBD2	CASSYSVAGFQETQYF	TGTGCCAGCAGTTACTCCGTAGCGGGGTTCCAAGAGACCCAGTACTTC
TRBV5-1	TRBJ2-1	NA	TRBD2	CASSSSGGLYNEQFF	TGCGCCAGCAGCTCTAGCGGGGGACTATACAATGAGCAGTTCTTC
TRBV10-2	TRBJ1-2	NA	TRBD1	CASSDRTGGYGYTF	TGCGCCAGCAGTGACCGGACAGGGGGTTATGGCTACACCTTC
TRBV5-6	TRBJ2-6	NA	NA	CASSTDRRSGANVLTF	TGTGCCAGCAGCACCGACAGGCGGTCTGGGGCCAACGTCCTGACTTTC
TRBV3-1/TRBV3-2	TRBJ1-1	NA	TRBD1	CASSQDLVDRGRAFF	TGTGCCAGCAGCCAAGATCTGGTCGACAGGGGGAGAGCTTTCTTT
TRBV2	TRBJ2-5	NA	TRBD2	CASSPGLAGSQETQYF	TGTGCCAGCAGCCCGGGACTAGCGGGGAGCCAAGAGACCCAGTACTTC
TRBV7-9	TRBJ1-2	NA	NA	CASSDREHYGYTF	TGTGCCAGCAGCGACCGGGAACACTATGGCTACACCTTC
TRBV7-6	TRBJ1-1	NA	NA	CASSPRGGEGTEAFF	TGTGCCAGCAGCCCTAGGGGAGGTGAGGGCACTGAAGCTTTCTTT
TRBV28	TRBJ1-3	NA	TRBD1	CASSSPTGRSGGNTIYF	TGTGCCAGCAGTTCCCCGACAGGGCGAAGCGGAGGAAACACCATATATTTT
TRBV5-1	TRBJ2-7	NA	TRBD2	CASSQPGLEFYEQYF	TGCGCCAGCAGCCAGCCGGGACTAGAGTTCTACGAGCAGTACTTC
TRBV6-5	TRBJ2-3	NA	TRBD2	CASSYAPGRGADTQYF	TGTGCCAGCAGTTACGCCCCAGGGAGGGGTGCAGATACGCAGTATTTT
TRBV10-2	TRBJ1-3	few	TRBD1	CASSESTGAGNTIYF	TGCGCCAGCAGTGAGTCGACAGGGGCTGGAAACACCATATATTTT
TRBV28	TRBJ1-5	NA	NA	CASRNGGRNQPQHF	TGTGCCAGCAGAAACGGGGGGAGGAATCAGCCCCAGCATTTT
TRBV5-1	TRBJ1-2	NA	TRBD1	CASSLDQGASLGGYTF	TGCGCCAGCAGCTTGGACCAGGGGGCAAGTCTGGGTGGCTACACCTTC
TRBV12-3/TRBV12-4	TRBJ1-1	once	NA	CASSFIQGKAFF	TGTGCCAGCAGTTTTATCCAGGGGAAAGCTTTCTTT
TRBV7-9	TRBJ1-1	NA	NA	CASSLLGGRLNTEAFF	TGTGCCAGCAGCTTACTTGGAGGGAGGTTGAACACTGAAGCTTTCTTT
TRBV6-5	TRBJ2-7	few	NA	CASSRGTAAYEQYF	TGTGCCAGCAGTCGCGGGACAGCGGCTTACGAGCAGTACTTC
TRBV7-3	TRBJ2-3	NA	NA	CASSGSRGDTQYF	TGTGCCAGCAGCGGCTCCCGGGGAGATACGCAGTATTTT
TRBV15	TRBJ2-7	NA	NA	CATSREAGYEQYF	TGTGCCACCAGCAGAGAGGCAGGTTACGAGCAGTACTTC
TRBV9	TRBJ2-3	NA	TRBD2	CASSAAGATDTQYF	TGTGCCAGCAGCGCAGCGGGGGCCACAGATACGCAGTATTTT
TRBV5-4	TRBJ1-1	few	NA	CASSLTSGRGPEAFF	TGTGCCAGCAGCTTGACATCAGGCAGGGGCCCTGAAGCTTTCTTT
TRBV6-5	TRBJ1-4	NA	NA	CASSYSGDSDDEKLFF	TGTGCCAGCAGTTACTCGGGAGATTCTGACGATGAAAAACTGTTTTTT
TRBV5-1	TRBJ1-1	once	NA	CASSPEGVWSTEAFF	TGCGCCAGCAGCCCCGAGGGGGTGTGGAGCACTGAAGCTTTCTTT
TRBV5-1	TRBJ2-1	NA	TRBD2	CASSEVAGGGGNEQFF	TGCGCCAGCAGCGAAGTAGCGGGGGGTGGAGGCAATGAGCAGTTCTTC
TRBV9	TRBJ1-2	NA	NA	CASSVASRAYGYTF	TGTGCCAGCAGCGTAGCTTCGCGGGCCTATGGCTACACCTTC
TRBV7-9	TRBJ1-3	once	NA	CASSALDRSSGNTIYF	TGTGCCAGCAGCGCCCTAGACAGGAGCTCTGGAAACACCATATATTTT
TRBV12-5	TRBJ2-1	NA	TRBD2	CASGSRGSGAAYNEQFF	TGTGCTAGTGGTTCCCGCGGGAGCGGGGCTGCTTACAATGAGCAGTTCTTC
TRBV27	TRBJ2-2	NA	TRBD2	CASIPSGGLNTGELFF	TGTGCCAGCATTCCTAGCGGGGGGCTGAACACCGGGGAGCTGTTTTTT
TRBV10-3	TRBJ1-2	NA	TRBD1	CAISQDRGSLFGYTF	TGTGCCATCAGTCAAGACAGGGGAAGTTTGTTTGGCTACACCTTC
TRBV6-5	TRBJ1-2	NA	NA	CASNQNQVGGYTF	TGTGCCAGCAACCAAAACCAGGTTGGCGGCTACACCTTC
TRBV25-1	TRBJ1-1	once	NA	CASSAPTGNTEAFF	TGTGCCAGCAGTGCCCCGACAGGAAACACTGAAGCTTTCTTT
TRBV6-5	TRBJ2-7	NA	TRBD1	CASSKNRGLGNEQYF	TGTGCCAGCAGTAAGAACAGGGGGCTCGGGAACGAGCAGTACTTC
TRBV18	TRBJ1-5	NA	NA	CASSPDGDQPQHF	TGTGCCAGCTCTCCCGACGGGGATCAGCCCCAGCATTTT
TRBV6-2/TRBV6-3	TRBJ2-1	NA	TRBD2	CASSRTSGDYNEQFF	TGTGCCAGCAGTCGGACTAGCGGCGACTACAATGAGCAGTTCTTC
TRBV2	TRBJ1-2	NA	NA	CASSERGEDGYTF	TGTGCCAGCAGTGAGCGGGGGGAGGATGGCTACACCTTC
TRBV11-2	TRBJ2-7	NA	NA	CASSYAGRLYEQYF	TGTGCCAGCAGCTACGCGGGCAGATTATACGAGCAGTACTTC
TRBV5-1	TRBJ2-7	few	TRBD1	CASSPGGPYEQYF	TGCGCCAGCAGCCCAGGGGGTCCCTACGAGCAGTACTTC
TRBV12-3/TRBV12-4	TRBJ1-5	NA	NA	CASSRQGNQPQHF	TGTGCCAGCAGCAGACAGGGCAATCAGCCCCAGCATTTT
TRBV11-2	TRBJ2-7	NA	NA	CASSLDAMNEQYF	TGTGCCAGCAGCTTAGATGCTATGAACGAGCAGTACTTC
TRBV29-1	TRBJ2-1	once	TRBD2	CSGQRLAEVYYNEQFF	TGCAGCGGCCAGCGACTAGCGGAGGTTTACTACAATGAGCAGTTCTTC
TRBV29-1	TRBJ2-2	NA	NA	CSVRGRANTGELFF	TGCAGCGTTAGGGGTCGGGCGAACACCGGGGAGCTGTTTTTT
TRBV15	TRBJ1-2	NA	TRBD1	CATSRSDRGLGYTF	TGTGCCACCAGCAGGTCGGACAGGGGGCTTGGCTACACCTTC
TRBV10-2	TRBJ2-1	NA	TRBD2	CASSVAGGGNEQFF	TGCGCCAGCAGTGTAGCGGGAGGGGGCAATGAGCAGTTCTTC
TRBV18	TRBJ1-2	NA	NA	CASSPSGGTGMGYTF	TGTGCCAGCTCACCATCGGGGGGAACTGGGATGGGATACACCTTC
TRBV19	TRBJ1-2	NA	NA	CATGGGYGYTF	TGTGCAACCGGGGGGGGCTATGGCTACACCTTC
TRBV3-1/TRBV3-2	TRBJ1-3	NA	NA	CASSQRQGLGNTIYF	TGTGCCAGCAGCCAACGGCAGGGGCTGGGAAACACCATATATTTT
TRBV19	TRBJ1-5	NA	NA	CASISVAGTHNQPQHF	TGTGCCAGTATTAGCGTGGCGGGCACCCACAATCAGCCCCAGCATTTT
TRBV30	TRBJ1-1	NA	NA	CAWSVLGGTEAFF	TGTGCCTGGAGTGTGTTGGGGGGCACTGAAGCTTTCTTT
TRBV2	TRBJ1-2	NA	NA	CASSEALLGRDMSF	TGTGCCAGCAGTGAAGCGCTTCTGGGACGGGACATGTCCTTC
TRBV7-9	TRBJ1-2	NA	NA	CASSLGQGNLRYGYTF	TGTGCCAGCAGCTTAGGGCAGGGAAATTTGAGGTATGGCTACACCTTC